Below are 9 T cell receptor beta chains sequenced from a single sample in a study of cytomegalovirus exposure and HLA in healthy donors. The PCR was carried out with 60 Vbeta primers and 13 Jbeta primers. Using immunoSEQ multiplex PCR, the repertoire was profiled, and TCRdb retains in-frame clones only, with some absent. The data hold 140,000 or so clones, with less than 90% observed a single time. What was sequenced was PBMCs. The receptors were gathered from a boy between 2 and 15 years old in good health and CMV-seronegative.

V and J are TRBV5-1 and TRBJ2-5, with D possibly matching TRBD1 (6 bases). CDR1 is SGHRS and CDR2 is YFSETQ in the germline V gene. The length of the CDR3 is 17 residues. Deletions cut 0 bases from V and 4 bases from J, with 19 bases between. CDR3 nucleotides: TGCGCCAGCAGCTTGGTCCCAACGCAGGGGCTAGGAGAGACCCAGTACTTC. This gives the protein CASSLVPTQGLGETQYF.

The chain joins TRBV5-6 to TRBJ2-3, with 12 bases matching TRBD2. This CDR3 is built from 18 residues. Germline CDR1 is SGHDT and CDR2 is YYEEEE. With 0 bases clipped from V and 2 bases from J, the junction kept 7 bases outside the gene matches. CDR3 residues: CASSLGRLAGVYTDTQYF. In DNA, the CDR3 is TGTGCCAGCAGCTTGGGAAGACTAGCGGGGGTTTACACAGATACGCAGTATTTT.

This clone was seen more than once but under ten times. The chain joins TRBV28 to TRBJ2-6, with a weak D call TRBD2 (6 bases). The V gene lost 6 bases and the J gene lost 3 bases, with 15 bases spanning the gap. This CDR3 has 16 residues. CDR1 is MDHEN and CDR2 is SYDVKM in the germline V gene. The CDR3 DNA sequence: TGTGCCAGCAGCCCGATCCAGGGAGGTGGGGCCAACGTCCTGACTTTC. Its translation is CASSPIQGGGANVLTF.

The CDR3 DNA is TGTGCCAGCAGCCTACAGGGGACTAGCGGGAATGAGCAGTTCTTC. This encodes CASSLQGTSGNEQFF. The J gene is TRBJ2-1, the V gene TRBV4-2; TRBD2 aligns across 12 bases. V was clipped by 4 bases and J by 7 bases; unmatched bases: 5. The CDR3 has 15 residues. In germline, CDR1 is LGHNA, CDR2 YNFKEQ.

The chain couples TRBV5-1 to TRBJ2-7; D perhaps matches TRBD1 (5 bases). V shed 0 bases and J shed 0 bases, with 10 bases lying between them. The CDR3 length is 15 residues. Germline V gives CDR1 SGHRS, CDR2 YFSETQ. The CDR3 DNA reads TGCGCCAGCAGCTTGGAAGGGGCAGTCTCCTACGAGCAGTACTTC. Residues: CASSLEGAVSYEQYF.

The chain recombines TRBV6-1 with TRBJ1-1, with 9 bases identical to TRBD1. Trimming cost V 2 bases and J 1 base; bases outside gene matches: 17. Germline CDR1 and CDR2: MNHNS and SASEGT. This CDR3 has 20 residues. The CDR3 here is CASSERERQGGERRNTEAFF. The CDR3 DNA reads TGTGCCAGCAGTGAAAGGGAGAGACAGGGGGGCGAGAGGAGGAACACTGAAGCTTTCTTT.

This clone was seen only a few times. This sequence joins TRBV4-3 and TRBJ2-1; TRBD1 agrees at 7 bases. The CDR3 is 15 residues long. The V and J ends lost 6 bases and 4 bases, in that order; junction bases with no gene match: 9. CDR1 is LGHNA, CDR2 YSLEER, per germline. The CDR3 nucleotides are TGCGCCAGCAGTCCCGACAGGGATTATTACAATGAGCAGTTCTTC. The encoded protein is CASSPDRDYYNEQFF.

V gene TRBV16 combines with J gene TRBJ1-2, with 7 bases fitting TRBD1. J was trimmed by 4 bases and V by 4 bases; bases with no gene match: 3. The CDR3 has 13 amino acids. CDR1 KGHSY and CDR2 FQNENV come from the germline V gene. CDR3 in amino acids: CASSRDSIYGYTF. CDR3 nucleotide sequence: TGTGCCAGCAGCCGGGACAGTATCTATGGCTACACCTTC.

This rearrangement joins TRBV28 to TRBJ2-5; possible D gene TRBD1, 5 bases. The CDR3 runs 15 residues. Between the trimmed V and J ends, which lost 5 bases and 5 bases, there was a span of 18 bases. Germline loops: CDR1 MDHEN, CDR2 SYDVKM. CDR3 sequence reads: CASSPRGQGVETQYF. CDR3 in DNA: TGTGCCAGCAGTCCCCGAGGCCAGGGCGTTGAGACCCAGTACTTC.